This T cell receptor (beta chain) is from a study of OX40 agonist ivuxolimab in advanced cancers. Turning to the overall study: Ivuxolimab was a fully human IgG2 agonistic monoclonal antibody targeting the costimulatory receptor OX40 (CD134). Intravenous ivuxolimab was administered to patients every 2 weeks at six dose levels: 0.01, 0.1, 0.3, 1.5, 3 and 10 mg/kg. Of the approximately 50 dose-escalation patients, hepatocellular carcinoma was present in about 20, melanoma in around 15, renal cell carcinoma in 9 and head and neck cancer in 9. A male proportion of around 83% and a mean age of around 60 years, ranging from about 20 to 79, were recorded for the dose-escalation cohort. Patients were allowed to have had prior anti-PD-1, anti-PD-L1 or anti-CTLA-4 therapy, and more than 30% of the dose-escalation patients had previously received checkpoint inhibitors. Three dose-escalation patients achieved partial responses, one with hepatocellular carcinoma and two with cutaneous melanoma. The purpose of peripheral TCRbeta sequencing was to test whether ivuxolimab changed TCR sequence diversity and led to clonal T-cell expansion. The paper describes the monotherapy dose-escalation part (N ≈ 52 patients) of the phase I trial of ivuxolimab. The study at large found these results: On average, CD8+ T cells showed more expanded clones than CD4+ T cells after ivuxolimab. At doses from 0.1 to 3.0 mg/kg, clonal expansion was seen in both CD4+ and CD8+ blood T cells between baseline and week 6. In partial responders in the 0.1-3.0 mg/kg groups, normalized peripheral clonal expansion was found to be among the lowest, especially among CD8+ T cells. Low levels of normalized T-cell clonal expansion were also seen in some patients who did not respond. Antigen specificity was not determined for the clonally expanded peripheral T cells.

Patients with a history of autoimmune disease or receiving systemic immunosuppression were excluded from the trial. Peripheral blood for TCR sequencing was collected from all dose cohorts at baseline, on cycle 4 day 1, and on cycle 7 day 1. The samples were taken from a phase I, first-in-human, multicenter, open-label dose-escalation trial of ivuxolimab. The trial enrolled adults with locally advanced or metastatic head and neck squamous cell, hepatocellular, melanoma or renal cell carcinoma. Before TCR sequencing, CD4+ T cells and CD8+ T cells from peripheral blood were sorted into separate populations. For sequencing of the TCRbeta CDR3 region, genomic DNA was extracted from the sorted cells. The immunoSEQ Assay was used to sequence the TCRbeta CDR3 regions. Held by TCRdb, this immuneACCESS table contains in-frame sequences only and omits some clones. Under half of the omission traces to an unresolved V gene where checked; the cause of the rest is unknown. The sample contains approximately 9,500 clones, around three fifths of them found a single time. The top ten constitute around 26% of the sample.

As concerns this clone: Its antigen remains unidentified. Base qualities are not provided; no much larger clone lies one nucleotide away.

As encoded in the germline V gene, CDR1 is MNHEY while CDR2 is SVGAGI. Including cysteine and phenylalanine, the CDR3 has 16 amino acids. Only the CDR3 DNA is retained, 48 bases long and in frame from the first base. The junction carries 17 bases between V and J, which are trimmed by 2 bases and 5 bases respectively. The chain employs TRBV6-5 and TRBJ2-3; 6 matching bases give a weak D call of TRBD2. This receptor was obtained from an adult with an advanced solid tumor such as melanoma, head and neck, liver or kidney cancer. The sample in question was CD4+ or CD8+ T cells sorted from blood, obtained in a trial of the OX40 agonist ivuxolimab. Read as DNA, the sequence is TGTGCCAGCAGTTACCTGTCAGGCGCCGGGGGAGATACGCAGTATTTT. Its protein reads: CASSYLSGAGGDTQYF.